This TCR beta chain was recovered during a study of control samples from healthy donors and cancer patients. Measured with immunoSEQ multiplex PCR; TCRdb has only the in-frame clones, and not every one. The table has some 130,000 clones, roughly 89% seen once. This clone was detected once. CDR1 and CDR2 from the germline V gene are MNHEY and SMNVEV (reference sequence). The CDR3 contains 15 residues. Trimming stripped 2 bases from V and 0 bases from J, with 10 bases between. The source of this sequence is a man aged 25 to 45 in good health. V and J are TRBV27 and TRBJ1-1; perhaps TRBD1 as D (5 bases). What was sequenced was blood. The CDR3 nucleotides read TGTGCCAGCAGTTTACTAGGGGTTATGAACACTGAAGCTTTCTTT. This codes for CASSLLGVMNTEAFF.